The 29 T cell receptor beta chains presented below share a single source sample, sequenced in a study of shared clonotypes between healthy human individuals. The data were produced by immunoSEQ multiplex PCR, yet TCRdb's version contains in-frame clones alone and is incomplete. The data hold some 2,500,000 clones, with approximately 93% observed a single time. Input material: naive CD4+ T cells from PBMCs. Subset given: CD45RA+ positively selected. These TCRs come from a man between 18 and 35 years old in good health. Some clones in this sample may be carry-over from other donors' samples.

The chain couples TRBV5-1 to TRBJ2-7, with TRBD1 as a possible D gene (6 bases). The CDR3 covers 15 residues. Trimming pared 4 bases from V and 5 bases from J, leaving 19 bases between. The germline CDR1 and CDR2 sequences are SGHRS and YFSETQ. The CDR3 DNA sequence: TGCGCCAGCAGCCCCCAAGCAGGGGTTTTCCACGAGCAGTACTTC. This encodes CASSPQAGVFHEQYF. Full variable domain (missing parts from reference TRBV5-1 and TRBJ2-7): KAGVTQTPRYLIKTRGQQVTLSCSPISGHRSVSWYQQTPGQGLQFLFEYFSETQRNKGNFPGRFSGRQFSNSRSEMNVSTLELGDSALYLCASSPQAGVFHEQYFGPGTRLTVT.

The gene calls are TRBV4-2 and TRBJ2-3; D not resolved. The CDR3 length is 12 residues. CDR1 is LGHNA and CDR2 is YNFKEQ in the germline V gene. V gave up 3 bases and J gave up 6 bases, with 7 bases separating them. DNA for the CDR3: TGTGCCAGCAGCCAGAGTGGGGATACGCAGTATTTT. Protein sequence: CASSQSGDTQYF.

The chain uses TRBV5-1 and TRBJ2-5; a weak D match, TRBD2 (6 bases). Per germline, CDR1 SGHRS and CDR2 YFSETQ. The V gene lost 4 bases and the J gene lost 5 bases, with 15 bases spanning the gap. The CDR3 is 14 amino acids. For the CDR3, the DNA is TGCGCCAGCAGCCCACTCGGGGGTTGGGAGACCCAGTACTTC. It codes for CASSPLGGWETQYF.

The gene calls are TRBV7-8 and TRBJ2-1, with 9 nucleotides matching TRBD2. The germline gives CDR1 SGHVS, CDR2 FQNEAQ. The CDR3 length is 15 residues. J lost 8 bases, V lost 5 bases, and 10 bases had no gene match. CDR3: CASSTAGGPFHEQFF. As DNA, the CDR3 is TGTGCCAGCAGCACTGCGGGAGGGCCTTTCCATGAGCAGTTCTTC.

The chain links TRBV15 to TRBJ2-1; D uncertain. The V end was cut by 0 bases, the J end by 9 bases, with 15 bases between. Germline V gene sequence: CDR1 LNHNV, CDR2 YYDKDF (reference sequence). This CDR3 comprises 15 residues. The CDR3 is CATSREAPLRGEQFF. For the CDR3, the DNA is TGTGCCACCAGCAGAGAGGCCCCCCTGCGCGGTGAGCAGTTCTTC.

In nucleotides, the CDR3 is TGCGCCAGCACTGCGCCTTACAATGAGCAGTTCTTC. It specifies CASTAPYNEQFF. The V and J genes are TRBV10-2 and TRBJ2-1; D call uncertain. The CDR3 is 12 residues long. The V end lost 7 bases, the J end lost 4 bases, and 8 bases lay between the germline ends. CDR1 and CDR2 (germline): WSHSY, SAAADI.

The chain is built from TRBV5-1 and TRBJ2-3, with TRBD2 identical over 7 bases. V shed 4 bases, J shed 4 bases, and the junction held 15 bases outside the gene matches. In germline, CDR1 is SGHRS, CDR2 YFSETQ. This CDR3 has 17 amino acids. CDR3 loop: CASSAGPGRGYADTQYF. The CDR3 DNA is TGCGCCAGCAGCGCAGGTCCAGGGAGGGGTTATGCAGATACGCAGTATTTT.

This chain connects TRBV9 to TRBJ1-3; D unclear. Trimming removed 0 bases at V and 8 bases at J, with 15 bases between. The CDR3 has 15 amino acids. The V gene's germline CDR1 is SGDLS and CDR2 YYNGEE. DNA for the CDR3: TGTGCCAGCAGCGTAGAGGGTACAAGAACGGACACCATATATTTT. Protein: CASSVEGTRTDTIYF.

This rearrangement joins TRBV5-1 to TRBJ1-1, with D unclear. Between the trimmed V and J ends, which lost 4 bases and 6 bases, there was a span of 10 bases. The CDR3 extends over 12 amino acids. Germline lookup yields CDR1 SGHRS and CDR2 YFSETQ. The CDR3 reads CASSHPGPEAFF. The DNA of the CDR3 is TGCGCCAGCAGCCACCCGGGTCCTGAAGCTTTCTTT.

This clone has a single count. The chain links TRBV5-1 to TRBJ2-3; D is undetermined. The CDR3 loop spans 14 amino acids. Trimming shortened V by 8 bases and J by 4 bases, and 17 bases separated the two germline ends. Germline V gene data show CDR1 as SGHRS and CDR2 as YFSETQ. In nucleotides, the CDR3 is TGCGCCAGTAAGACAACAGCCGCTTCAGATACGCAGTATTTT. It is translated as CASKTTAASDTQYF.

The chain recombines TRBV6-1 with TRBJ2-1; 8 bases are a match to TRBD1. The germline V gene encodes CDR1 MNHNS and CDR2 SASEGT. V trimming: 5 bases; J trimming: 7 bases; junction bases outside the gene matches: 1. The CDR3 is made up of 12 amino acids. The CDR3 spells CASSRTGNEQFF. In DNA form, the CDR3 reads TGTGCCAGCAGTAGGACAGGGAATGAGCAGTTCTTC.

This clone was counted once. The rearrangement uses TRBV6-1 and TRBJ2-7; D is possibly TRBD2 (6 bases). V lost 1 base, J lost 3 bases, and 13 bases lay in between. CDR3 length: 15 residues. In germline, CDR1 is MNHNS, CDR2 SASEGT. The CDR3, as DNA: TGTGCCAGCAGTGAAGGTGGAGGGAGAGGCTACGAGCAGTACTTC. Amino acids: CASSEGGGRGYEQYF.

The chain combines TRBV9 with TRBJ2-3; D gene ambiguous. CDR3 length: 12 amino acids. The germline V gene encodes CDR1 SGDLS and CDR2 YYNGEE. V gave up 4 bases and J gave up 5 bases, with 8 bases separating them. Here the CDR3 DNA reads TGTGCCAGCAGCCCCTCCCGAGATACGCAGTATTTT. It is translated as CASSPSRDTQYF.

This chain links TRBV6-1 with TRBJ2-2, with 7 bases aligning to TRBD1. This CDR3 is built from 14 residues. J gave up 0 bases and V 8 bases, and 3 bases lay outside the gene matches. Per the germline V gene, CDR1 is MNHNS and CDR2 is SASEGT. The CDR3 loop is CASGRGSNTGELFF. The CDR3 region has the DNA TGTGCCAGCGGCAGGGGGTCGAACACCGGGGAGCTGTTTTTT.

In regard to this clone: Other DNA sequences from this sample encode an identical CDR3 as well. This sequence joins TRBV11-2 and TRBJ2-3; 9 bases match TRBD1. V lost 3 bases and J lost 4; bases outside the gene matches: 2. The germline CDR1 and CDR2 sequences are SGHAT and FQNNGV. This CDR3 comprises 14 residues. In DNA, the CDR3 is TGTGCCAGCAGCTTGGACAGGGGACCAGATACGCAGTATTTT. Translated, it gives CASSLDRGPDTQYF.

The chain joins TRBV7-9 to TRBJ1-1, with D perhaps TRBD1 (6 bases). The CDR3 length is 14 residues. CDR1 SEHNR and CDR2 FQNEAQ come from the germline V gene (reference sequence). Trimming pared 5 bases from V and 8 bases from J, leaving 18 bases between. CDR3 DNA sequence: TGTGCCAGCAGCACCCTCGGGGGGCAGCTAGAAGCTTTCTTT. Translation: CASSTLGGQLEAFF.

This clone was detected only once. This chain joins TRBV19 and TRBJ1-1; 7 bases fit TRBD1. The CDR3 is 16 residues long. J was trimmed by 4 bases and V by 8 bases; bases with no gene match: 16. The germline CDR1 and CDR2 sequences are LNHDA and SQIVND (reference sequence). The CDR3 DNA sequence: TGTGCCAGTGGTAAAGGGGGCGCAAGGGGCGGCACTGAAGCTTTCTTT. Amino acids: CASGKGGARGGTEAFF.

Notes on this clone: The same CDR3 is also encoded by other DNA sequences in this sample. The J gene is TRBJ2-5, the V gene TRBV5-4, with D unresolved. In germline, CDR1 is SGHNT, CDR2 YYREEE (reference sequence). The CDR3 is 12 residues long. V lost 4 bases and J 5 bases, leaving 9 bases between the germline ends. CDR3: CASSRDRETQYF. CDR3 sequence (DNA): TGTGCCAGCAGCCGAGACCGGGAGACCCAGTACTTC.

This chain uses TRBV5-1 with TRBJ2-1, with 7 nucleotides matching TRBD2. CDR3 length equals 12 residues. Germline lookup yields CDR1 SGHRS and CDR2 YFSETQ. V was pared by 4 bases and J by 9 bases, with 4 bases of the junction left unmatched. CDR3 sequence reads: CASSLGTTEQFF. CDR3 coding DNA: TGCGCCAGCAGCCTCGGGACTACTGAGCAGTTCTTC.

The gene calls are TRBV7-9 and TRBJ1-6; the D is unclear. Germline assignment: CDR1 SEHNR and CDR2 FQNEAQ (reference sequence). The CDR3 consists of 12 residues. Trimming removed 5 bases at V and 9 bases at J, with 8 bases between. The CDR3 DNA follows: TGTGCCAGCAGCCTCAGTGCTTCACCCCTCCACTTT. It specifies CASSLSASPLHF. Drawing the rest from reference TRBV7-9 and TRBJ1-6, the complete variable domain is DTGVSQNPRHKITKRGQNVTFRCDPISEHNRLYWYRQTLGQGPEFLTYFQNEAQLEKSRLLSDRFSAERPKGSFSTLEIQRTEQGDSAMYLCASSLSASPLHFGNGTRLTVT.

J is TRBJ1-4 and V is TRBV5-4, with D tentatively TRBD1 (5 bases). Trimming cost V 3 bases and J 5 bases, with 17 bases left between them. This CDR3 is built from 16 residues. Germline assignment: CDR1 SGHNT and CDR2 YYREEE (reference sequence). CDR3 region: CASSSGRSRVNEKLFF. The CDR3 DNA follows: TGTGCCAGCAGCTCCGGCAGGAGCAGGGTGAATGAAAAACTGTTTTTT.

The chain links TRBV14 to TRBJ2-3, with TRBD2 matching 9 bases. Trimming took 2 bases from V and 6 from J; bases not matched to a gene: 6. The CDR3 loop spans 15 amino acids. Germline lookup yields CDR1 SGHDN and CDR2 FVKESK. Here the CDR3 reads CASSQQAGGSDTQYF. The CDR3 DNA reads as TGTGCCAGCAGCCAACAAGCGGGAGGTTCCGATACGCAGTATTTT.

To note about this clone: In the same sample, other DNA sequences code for this CDR3. The chain has TRBV5-1 and TRBJ2-3; TRBD1 matches 8 bases. The CDR3 totals 14 residues. The trim removed 1 base at V and 3 bases at J, leaving 1 base unmatched. Germline V lookup: CDR1 SGHRS, CDR2 YFSETQ. Here the CDR3 reads CASSLQGATDTQYF. The DNA of the CDR3 is TGCGCCAGCAGCTTGCAGGGGGCAACAGATACGCAGTATTTT.

This chain uses TRBV5-4 with TRBJ2-7; TRBD1 agrees at 7 bases. The CDR3 spans 14 residues. The germline V gene has CDR1 SGHNT and CDR2 YYREEE (reference sequence). V shed 0 bases, J shed 5 bases, and the junction held 5 bases outside the gene matches. The CDR3 is CASSLGQGKDEQYF. The CDR3 region has the DNA TGTGCCAGCAGCTTGGGACAGGGTAAAGACGAGCAGTACTTC. Full variable domain (outside the CDR3, taken from reference TRBV5-4 and TRBJ2-7): ETGVTQSPTHLIKTRGQQVTLRCSSQSGHNTVSWYQQALGQGPQFIFQYYREEENGRGNFPPRFSGLQFPNYSSELNVNALELDDSALYLCASSLGQGKDEQYFGPGTRLTVT.

The V and J genes are TRBV7-2 and TRBJ1-1; the D is unclear. From germline, CDR1 is SGHTA and CDR2 FQGNSA. The ends were cut back, 3 bases at V and 5 bases at J, with 16 bases in the middle. The CDR3 loop spans 15 amino acids. The DNA of the CDR3 is TGTGCCAGCAGCTTTACGATACCTGGGTTTACTGAAGCTTTCTTT. Its translation: CASSFTIPGFTEAFF.

Points on this clone: The same CDR3 also results from other DNA sequences found in this sample. J is TRBJ2-4 and V is TRBV29-1; a possible D gene is TRBD2 (6 bases). CDR1 is SQVTM, CDR2 ANQGSEA, per germline. The CDR3 is made up of 13 amino acids. The V end lost 4 bases, the J end lost 0 bases, and 7 bases lay between the germline ends. CDR3 sequence: CSVGGLAKNIQYF. DNA of the CDR3: TGCAGCGTTGGGGGACTAGCCAAAAACATTCAGTACTTC.

V is TRBV4-1 and J is TRBJ2-1, with 14 positions matching TRBD2. V lost 1 base to trimming and J lost 13 bases; unmatched junction nucleotides: 9. The CDR3 extends over 16 amino acids. Germline assignment: CDR1 MGHRA and CDR2 YSYEKL. The CDR3 nucleotides read TGCGCCAGCAGCCAAGGACTAGCGGGAGGGTTCGGCCCTCAGTTCTTC. Protein: CASSQGLAGGFGPQFF.

V gene TRBV28 combines with J gene TRBJ2-7; a weak D match, TRBD1 (6 bases). Germline CDR1 MDHEN, CDR2 SYDVKM. V lost 6 bases to trimming and J lost 4 bases, with 10 bases between them. This CDR3 is built from 12 residues. CDR3 sequence reads: CASSADRYEQYF. CDR3 nucleotide sequence: TGTGCCAGCAGCGCGGACAGATACGAGCAGTACTTC. Complete variable domain (other parts from reference TRBV28 and TRBJ2-7): DVKVTQSSRYLVKRTGEKVFLECVQDMDHENMFWYRQDPGLGLRLIYFSYDVKMKEKGDIPEGYSVSREKKERFSLILESASTNQTSMYLCASSADRYEQYFGPGTRLTVT.

As concerns this clone: Different DNA sequences within this sample yield the same CDR3. The CDR3 region is CASSPGTTYEQYF. The CDR3 bases are TGTGCCAGCTCACCCGGGACGACCTACGAGCAGTACTTC. V usage is TRBV18 and J usage is TRBJ2-7; D is possibly TRBD1 or TRBD2 (5 bases each). The CDR3 is made up of 13 amino acids. Germline V CDR1 and CDR2: KGHSH, LQKENI. Trimming stripped 3 bases from V and 2 bases from J, with 8 bases between. Full variable domain (remainder filled in from reference TRBV18 and TRBJ2-7): NAGVMQNPRHLVRRRGQEARLRCSPMKGHSHVYWYRQLPEEGLKFMVYLQKENIIDESGMPKERFSAEFPKEGPSILRIQQVVRGDSAAYFCASSPGTTYEQYFGPGTRLTVT.